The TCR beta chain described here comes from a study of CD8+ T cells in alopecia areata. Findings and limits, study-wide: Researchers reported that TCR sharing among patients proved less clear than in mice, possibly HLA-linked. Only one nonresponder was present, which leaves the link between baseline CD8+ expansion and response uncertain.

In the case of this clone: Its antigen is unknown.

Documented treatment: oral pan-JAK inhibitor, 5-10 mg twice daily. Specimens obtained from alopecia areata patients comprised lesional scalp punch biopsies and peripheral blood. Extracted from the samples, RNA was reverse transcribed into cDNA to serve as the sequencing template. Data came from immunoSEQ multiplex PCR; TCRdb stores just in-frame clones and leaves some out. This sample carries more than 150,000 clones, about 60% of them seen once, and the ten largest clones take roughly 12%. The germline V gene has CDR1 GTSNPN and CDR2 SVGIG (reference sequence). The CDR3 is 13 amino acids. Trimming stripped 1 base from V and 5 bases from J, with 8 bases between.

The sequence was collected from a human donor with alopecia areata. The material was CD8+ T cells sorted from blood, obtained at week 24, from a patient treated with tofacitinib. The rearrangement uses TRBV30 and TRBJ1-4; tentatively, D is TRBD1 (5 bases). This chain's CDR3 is CAWSGQGNEKLFF. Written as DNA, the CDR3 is TGTGCCTGGAGTGGTCAGGGAAATGAAAAACTGTTTTTT.